The 26 T cell receptor beta chains given below trace back to one sample, sequenced in a study of human T cells and chemical hapten exposure. From the RACE reads, TCRdb called clonotypes with MiXCR, one entry per CDR3 protein. The table records 30,000 to 35,000 distinct CDR3 sequences, 7.4% of them present only once. Time point meaning: healthy volunteer bleed at 2 weeks. Before extraction, the whole blood was not fractionated, and total RNA was taken from it. The sample taken for sequencing was whole blood. The source of these receptors is a human donor in good health. Some clones in this sample may be carry-over from other donors' samples.

The table lists this clonotype with a few counts. The genes are TRBV7-2 and TRBJ2-1, with 10 bases that match TRBD2. The CDR3 length is 15 residues. V was clipped by 5 bases and J by 0 bases; unmatched bases: 1. CDR1 is SGHTA and CDR2 is FQGNSA in the germline V gene. Here the CDR3 reads CASSPSGSSYNEQFF. The CDR3, as DNA: TGTGCCAGCAGCCCTAGCGGGAGCTCCTACAATGAGCAGTTCTTC. Together with reference TRBV7-2 and TRBJ2-1, the CDR3 gives the full variable domain: GAGVSQSPSNKVTEKGKDVELRCDPISGHTALYWYRQSLGQGLEFLIYFQGNSAPDKSGLPSDRFSAERTGGSVSTLTIQRTQQEDSAVYLCASSPSGSSYNEQFFGPGTRLTVL.

This clonotype occurred a few times. V usage is TRBV6-1 and J usage is TRBJ1-1; D remains unclear. In germline, CDR1 is MNHNS, CDR2 SASEGT. The CDR3 is made up of 13 amino acids. Trimming removed 3 bases from V and 2 bases from J, with 7 bases in between. This CDR3 reads CASSERANTEAFF. The DNA for the CDR3 is TGTGCCAGCAGTGAGAGGGCAAACACTGAAGCTTTCTTT.

This clonotype has a count of ten or more. This sequence joins TRBV2 and TRBJ1-1; no reliable D call. The CDR3 contains 13 residues. V lost 3 bases and J lost 5, with 10 bases in between. CDR1 and CDR2 (germline): SNHLY, FYNNEI. CDR3 amino acids: CASSEWGRTEAFF. CDR3 sequence (DNA): TGTGCCAGCAGTGAGTGGGGTCGGACTGAAGCTTTCTTT. The complete variable domain, with remaining parts taken from reference TRBV2 and TRBJ1-1, reads EPEVTQTPSHQVTQMGQEVILRCVPISNHLYFYWYRQILGQKVEFLVSFYNNEISEKSEIFDDQFSVERPDGSNFTLKIRSTKLEDSAMYFCASSEWGRTEAFFGQGTRLTVV.

This clonotype was recorded many times. The V gene is TRBV18, the J gene TRBJ2-3; D ambiguous. Germline loops: CDR1 KGHSH, CDR2 LQKENI. The CDR3 has 11 residues. V shed 1 base and J shed 6 bases, with 2 bases lying between them. The CDR3 coding sequence is TGTGCCAGCTCACCACTCGATACGCAGTATTTT. This codes for CASSPLDTQYF.

The chain links TRBV2 to TRBJ2-2; D is undetermined. This CDR3 spans 14 amino acids. The germline gives CDR1 SNHLY, CDR2 FYNNEI. V lost 8 bases to trimming and J lost 5 bases, with 15 bases between them. CDR3 sequence (DNA): TGTGCCAGCTTCGGTGCCTCCCGAACCGGGGAGCTGTTTTTT. Protein: CASFGASRTGELFF.

This clonotype was detected only a few times. The chain joins TRBV28 to TRBJ1-2; a possible D gene is TRBD1 (6 bases). V was pared by 6 bases and J by 2 bases, with 10 bases between. Germline V lookup: CDR1 MDHEN, CDR2 SYDVKM. The CDR3 length is 13 residues. The CDR3 spells CASRPQGNYGYTF. The CDR3 nucleotides are TGTGCCAGCAGACCTCAGGGGAACTATGGCTACACCTTC.

This clonotype occurred a few times. The chain combines TRBV6-5 with TRBJ2-4; D possibly corresponds to TRBD1 (6 bases). V was trimmed by 0 bases and J by 2 bases, leaving 8 bases between them. The CDR3 extends over 15 amino acids. Germline V lookup: CDR1 MNHEY, CDR2 SVGAGI. The CDR3 DNA follows: TGTGCCAGCAGTTACTCTCAGGGGACCAAAAACATTCAGTACTTC. Protein sequence: CASSYSQGTKNIQYF.

This chain connects TRBV29-1 to TRBJ2-1, with 7 nucleotides matching TRBD2. After removal of 6 bases from V and 5 bases from J, the junction contained 7 bases not matched to a gene. The CDR3 covers 13 residues. CDR1 SQVTM and CDR2 ANQGSEA come from the germline V gene. CDR3 residues: CSVYQAGHNEQFF. The DNA for the CDR3 is TGCAGCGTCTATCAAGCGGGGCACAATGAGCAGTTCTTC.

This clonotype appeared a few times. The chain joins TRBV3-1 to TRBJ2-1; 7 bases are shared with TRBD1. CDR1 and CDR2 (germline): LGHDT, YNNKEL (reference sequence). The CDR3 sequence is 19 residues long. V lost 1 base, J lost 0 bases, and 12 bases stayed unmatched. In nucleotides, the CDR3 is TGTGCCAGCAGCCAAGGGGAACAGGGGCGCTCTTTCTCCTACAATGAGCAGTTCTTC. As protein: CASSQGEQGRSFSYNEQFF.

This clonotype has only a few counts. This chain links TRBV14 with TRBJ1-1; a possible D gene is TRBD1 (5 bases). V lost 1 base, J lost 11 bases, and 14 bases lay in between. The CDR3 sequence is 13 residues long. Germline V gene sequence: CDR1 SGHDN, CDR2 FVKESK. CDR3 protein: CASSQADRSLAFF. The CDR3 nucleotides read TGTGCCAGCAGCCAAGCCGACAGATCTCTTGCTTTCTTT.

V and J are TRBV2 and TRBJ2-1; weak D call: TRBD2 (5 bases). The V end was cut by 4 bases, the J end by 12 bases, with 10 bases between. Per the germline V gene, CDR1 is SNHLY and CDR2 is FYNNEI. The CDR3 has 11 amino acids. CDR3 DNA sequence: TGTGCCAGCAGTGTGGCGGGTCGGCAGTTCTTC. Its protein product is CASSVAGRQFF.

There are many counts of this clonotype. The chain is built from TRBV12-3 or TRBV12-4 and TRBJ2-3; TRBD2 is a possible D gene (5 bases). V lost 1 base and J 1 base, leaving 6 bases between the germline ends. This CDR3 has 14 residues. The CDR3: CASSLVGGTDTQYF. Here the CDR3 DNA reads TGTGCCAGCAGTTTAGTCGGGGGCACAGATACGCAGTATTTT.

This chain uses TRBV5-4 with TRBJ2-1; D possibly corresponds to TRBD1 (5 bases). Germline lookup yields CDR1 SGHNT and CDR2 YYREEE (reference sequence). The germline V and J ends were trimmed by 4 bases and 5 bases, with 10 bases remaining between them. This CDR3 contains 13 residues. The CDR3 loop reads CASSQDRNNEQFF. The CDR3 nucleotides read TGTGCCAGCAGCCAAGACAGAAACAATGAGCAGTTCTTC. The full variable domain, in which reference TRBV5-4 and TRBJ2-1 provide the parts outside the CDR3, is ETGVTQSPTHLIKTRGQQVTLRCSSQSGHNTVSWYQQALGQGPQFIFQYYREEENGRGNFPPRFSGLQFPNYSSELNVNALELDDSALYLCASSQDRNNEQFFGPGTRLTVL.

The rearrangement links TRBV7-9 to TRBJ2-1; D remains ambiguous. The CDR3 runs to 13 residues. The V gene lost 2 bases and the J gene lost 4 bases, with 6 bases spanning the gap. The germline gives CDR1 SEHNR, CDR2 FQNEAQ (reference sequence). The CDR3 coding sequence is TGTGCCAGCAGCTTAAACGGATACAATGAGCAGTTCTTC. It is translated as CASSLNGYNEQFF.

The rearrangement links TRBV27 to TRBJ2-1; 7 bases line up with TRBD2. Unmatched junction bases numbered 7, after V lost 7 bases and J lost 4 bases. Germline V gene lookup returns CDR1 MNHEY and CDR2 SMNVEV (reference sequence). This CDR3 is built from 14 residues. The CDR3 DNA is TGTGCCAGCAATTCCCCGGGGGGATACAATGAGCAGTTCTTC. The encoded protein is CASNSPGGYNEQFF.

The V call is TRBV6-5, the J call TRBJ1-1; D not resolved. The CDR3 spans 13 residues. The germline V and J ends were trimmed by 5 bases and 4 bases, with 11 bases remaining between them. Per germline, CDR1 MNHEY and CDR2 SVGAGI. The CDR3 region has the DNA TGTGCCAGCAGTCCGCCTTGGGGCACTGAAGCTTTCTTT. Amino acids: CASSPPWGTEAFF.

This clonotype was observed many times. The chain is built from TRBV10-2 and TRBJ1-2; 8 bases map to TRBD1. J lost 2 bases, V lost 5 bases, and 1 base had no gene match. The CDR3 length is 13 residues. The germline V gene encodes CDR1 WSHSY and CDR2 SAAADI. DNA of the CDR3: TGCGCCAGCAGTTGGGACAGGAACTATGGCTACACCTTC. As protein: CASSWDRNYGYTF.

This clonotype has only a few counts. The rearrangement links TRBV6-5 to TRBJ2-5; D ambiguous. Germline loops: CDR1 MNHEY, CDR2 SVGAGI. This CDR3 comprises 14 residues. Trimming removed 1 base from V and 2 bases from J, with 8 bases in between. The CDR3, as DNA: TGTGCCAGCAGTTACTGGGCACAACAAGAGACCCAGTACTTC. Amino acids: CASSYWAQQETQYF.

This clonotype was detected many times. This rearrangement joins TRBV5-1 to TRBJ1-5, with no clear D. With 0 bases removed from V and 6 bases from J, the gap between germline ends came to 7 bases. The CDR3 is 13 residues long. Germline V gene sequence: CDR1 SGHRS, CDR2 YFSETQ. Written as DNA, the CDR3 is TGCGCCAGCAGCTTGGACGTGGCTCAGCCCCAGCATTTT. Protein sequence: CASSLDVAQPQHF.

This clonotype occurred many times. The CDR3 reads CASSLAASTDTQYF. CDR3 nucleotide sequence: TGTGCCAGCAGTCTAGCAGCTAGCACAGATACGCAGTATTTT. The rearrangement joins TRBV2 to TRBJ2-3; maybe TRBD2 (5 bases). The germline V gene has CDR1 SNHLY and CDR2 FYNNEI. The CDR3 covers 14 residues. The V and J ends lost 5 bases and 0 bases respectively, with 9 bases between them.

In its sample, this clonotype was seen once. A much larger clone differs by one base, so this may be a read error. The chain carries TRBV12-3 or TRBV12-4 and TRBJ1-1; 9 bases match TRBD1. The CDR3 length is 14 residues. The CDR3 here is CASSRDRENTEAIF. CDR3 bases: TGTGCCAGCAGTCGGGACAGGGAGAACACTGAAGCTATCTTT.

This clonotype was counted many times. The V call is TRBV3-1, the J call TRBJ2-2; D remains ambiguous. The CDR3 is made up of 12 amino acids. Germline V gene sequence: CDR1 LGHDT, CDR2 YNNKEL (reference sequence). V lost 4 bases and J lost 2, with 2 bases in between. The CDR3 DNA is TGTGCCAGCAGCCCTAACACCGGGGAGCTGTTTTTT. Protein sequence: CASSPNTGELFF.

A few counts support this clonotype. The chain joins TRBV4-3 to TRBJ1-2; D is perhaps TRBD1 (5 bases). The CDR3 consists of 14 residues. Germline V gene lookup returns CDR1 LGHNA and CDR2 YSLEER. Trimming removed 1 base at V and 11 bases at J, with 17 bases between. The CDR3 nucleotides are TGCGCCAGCAGCCAAGCCGGGACGGTCTTTACATACACCTTC. Translated: CASSQAGTVFTYTF.

The chain joins TRBV6-6 to TRBJ1-1; D is undetermined. The germline V gene encodes CDR1 MNHNY and CDR2 SVGAGI (reference sequence). V gave up 1 base and J gave up 5 bases, with 5 bases separating them. The CDR3 consists of 12 residues. The CDR3 DNA reads TGTGCCAGCAGTTACTGGGGTACTGAAGCTTTCTTT. Protein product: CASSYWGTEAFF.

This clonotype was counted ten times or more. V and J are TRBV7-2 and TRBJ1-4, with TRBD1 as a possible D gene (5 bases). This CDR3 has 14 amino acids. Germline CDR1 SGHTA, CDR2 FQGNSA. Trimming removed 3 bases from V and 4 bases from J, with 9 bases in between. The CDR3 loop is CASSLGVGNEKLFF. Written as DNA, the CDR3 is TGTGCCAGCAGCTTGGGGGTCGGTAATGAAAAACTGTTTTTT.

This clonotype was detected many times. The chain links TRBV18 to TRBJ2-3; 9 nucleotides agree with TRBD1. There are 15 residues in the CDR3. V trimming: 3 bases; J trimming: 5 bases; junction bases outside the gene matches: 6. Germline V lookup: CDR1 KGHSH, CDR2 LQKENI. The CDR3 protein is CASSPDRGWGDTQYF. Written as DNA, the CDR3 is TGTGCCAGCTCACCGGACAGGGGATGGGGAGATACGCAGTATTTT.